Presented here are 19 T cell receptor beta chains from one specimen sequenced in a study of blood T cell repertoires in COVID-19. Assay used: immunoSEQ multiplex PCR; TCRdb lists only in-frame clones, some missing. In the table there are about 200,000 clones, about 80% of which are singletons. The material sequenced was PBMCs or T cells enriched from blood (not recorded which). These receptors all stem from a man aged 35-49 years who had recovered from COVID-19.

A remark on this clone: The sample holds other DNA sequences that translate to the same CDR3. This rearrangement joins TRBV5-1 to TRBJ1-1; 7 nucleotides match TRBD1. The CDR3 length is 13 residues. Germline trimming cut 2 bases from V and 4 bases from J; bases unmatched to any gene: 2. Germline V gene data show CDR1 as SGHRS and CDR2 as YFSETQ. CDR3 DNA sequence: TGCGCCAGCAGCTTACAGGGGACCACTGAAGCTTTCTTT. Translating gives CASSLQGTTEAFF.

The chain joins TRBV6-4 to TRBJ1-2; no definite D call. The germline CDR1 and CDR2 sequences are MRHNA and SNTAGT. V lost 0 bases, J lost 3 bases, and 11 bases lay in between. The CDR3 covers 15 residues. The CDR3 spells CASSDSPFGDYGYTF. DNA for the CDR3: TGTGCCAGCAGTGACTCGCCATTCGGGGACTATGGCTACACCTTC.

J is TRBJ2-5 and V is TRBV5-1; 9 bases line up with TRBD2. Germline V lookup: CDR1 SGHRS, CDR2 YFSETQ. The CDR3 sequence is 16 residues long. Germline trimming cut 2 bases from V and 5 bases from J; bases unmatched to any gene: 10. The DNA of the CDR3 is TGCGCCAGCAGCTTTGAGCCTAGCGGGGCTGAGGAGACCCAGTACTTC. It translates to CASSFEPSGAEETQYF.

The V gene is TRBV6-5, the J gene TRBJ2-7; tentatively, D is TRBD1 (6 bases). The germline V gene has CDR1 MNHEY and CDR2 SVGAGI. Deletions cut 6 bases from V and 7 bases from J, with 22 bases between. This CDR3 comprises 15 residues. The chain's CDR3 is CASSDRQVAFREQYF. The CDR3, as DNA: TGTGCCAGCAGCGACCGACAGGTTGCCTTTAGGGAGCAGTACTTC.

This clone was recorded a few times. The chain recombines TRBV28 with TRBJ1-2, with D uncertain. Per the germline V gene, CDR1 is MDHEN and CDR2 is SYDVKM. CDR3 length: 12 residues. The ends were cut back, 6 bases at V and 5 bases at J, with 10 bases in the middle. The CDR3 sequence: CASSPGYYGYTF. The CDR3 region has the DNA TGTGCCAGCAGCCCGGGGTATTATGGCTACACCTTC.

The chain recombines TRBV7-8 with TRBJ2-3; D is perhaps TRBD2 (5 bases). Germline-derived CDR1 and CDR2 are SGHVS and FQNEAQ. The CDR3 is made up of 17 amino acids. Between the trimmed V and J ends, which lost 1 base and 0 bases, there was a span of 14 bases. Here the CDR3 reads CASSLEWAGESTDTQYF. CDR3 bases: TGTGCCAGCAGCTTAGAATGGGCGGGCGAGAGCACAGATACGCAGTATTTT.

In its sample, this clone was seen a few times. DNA of the CDR3: TGCAGCGTTGCGACGCAGGGAAGCTATGGCTACACCTTC. Encoded protein: CSVATQGSYGYTF. The chain carries TRBV29-1 and TRBJ1-2, with a weak D call TRBD1 (5 bases). The CDR3 covers 13 residues. V was cut by 4 bases and J by 4 bases, with 13 bases left in between. From germline, CDR1 is SQVTM and CDR2 ANQGSEA.

This chain connects TRBV4-3 to TRBJ2-5, with 10 bases matching TRBD2. CDR3 length: 14 residues. The junction had 3 bases not matched to a gene; V was cut back by 5 bases and J by 3 bases. Per germline, CDR1 LGHNA and CDR2 YSLEER. Here the CDR3 reads CASSWLAGEETQYF. CDR3 nucleotides: TGCGCCAGCAGCTGGCTAGCGGGGGAAGAGACCCAGTACTTC.

This clone appeared a few times. The V call is TRBV5-1, the J call TRBJ1-4; 8 nucleotides align to TRBD1. The V and J ends lost 4 bases and 3 bases, in that order; junction bases with no gene match: 11. This CDR3 has 17 amino acids. Germline CDR1 is SGHRS and CDR2 is YFSETQ. DNA of the CDR3: TGCGCCAGCAGCCGGACAGGGCTCCTCTATTCTAATGAAAAACTGTTTTTT. It is translated as CASSRTGLLYSNEKLFF.

This chain uses TRBV19 with TRBJ1-2, with TRBD1 identical over 8 bases. V lost 7 bases and J lost 7; bases outside the gene matches: 11. This CDR3 comprises 14 residues. Germline CDR1 reads LNHDA; CDR2 reads SQIVND (reference sequence). CDR3 sequence reads: CASTHGAGGAGYTF. As DNA, the CDR3 is TGTGCCAGTACCCATGGGGCAGGGGGCGCTGGCTACACCTTC.

The V gene is TRBV30, the J gene TRBJ1-2; 9 bases are shared with TRBD1. Germline-derived CDR1 and CDR2 are GTSNPN and SVGIG (reference sequence). CDR3 length: 15 residues. With 1 base clipped from V and 6 bases from J, the junction kept 9 bases outside the gene matches. The CDR3 loop reads CAWSARDRVVDGYTF. The CDR3 bases are TGTGCCTGGAGTGCCCGGGACAGGGTGGTAGATGGCTACACCTTC.

The rearrangement links TRBV27 to TRBJ1-1; possible D gene TRBD1, 6 bases. Germline values: CDR1 MNHEY, CDR2 SMNVEV (reference sequence). Trimming shortened V by 8 bases and J by 0 bases, and 13 bases separated the two germline ends. The CDR3 spans 14 residues. CDR3 amino acids: CASRATGLNTEAFF. The DNA of the CDR3 is TGTGCCAGCCGCGCGACAGGTTTGAACACTGAAGCTTTCTTT.

The chain uses TRBV3-1 (or the pseudogene TRBV3-2) and TRBJ2-1, with TRBD2 matching over 10 bases. The CDR3 has 16 residues. Germline V gene sequence: CDR1 LGHDT, CDR2 YNNKEL (reference sequence). The V segment lost 4 bases and the J segment 4 bases; nucleotides outside the gene matches: 7. The CDR3 DNA follows: TGTGCCAGCAGCCCGCGCCGGACTAGCGGTTACAATGAGCAGTTCTTC. Its protein product is CASSPRRTSGYNEQFF.

The chain recombines TRBV27 with TRBJ2-5, with 8 nucleotides matching TRBD1. CDR1 and CDR2 from the germline V gene are MNHEY and SMNVEV (reference sequence). This CDR3 contains 15 residues. Trimming removed 5 bases from V and 6 bases from J; junction bases left unmatched: 11. CDR3: CASSPTQGDGKTQYF. The CDR3 DNA is TGTGCCAGCAGTCCGACACAGGGGGACGGAAAGACCCAGTACTTC.

The chain recombines TRBV7-9 with TRBJ1-1; no definite D call. Germline V gene data show CDR1 as SEHNR and CDR2 as FQNEAQ (reference sequence). The CDR3 extends over 12 amino acids. Trimming cost V 1 base and J 4 bases, with 4 bases left between them. Here the CDR3 reads CASSLGVTEAFF. CDR3 DNA: TGTGCCAGCAGCTTAGGAGTCACTGAAGCTTTCTTT.

The chain has TRBV2 and TRBJ1-2, with 7 bases aligning to TRBD1. Germline V gene lookup returns CDR1 SNHLY and CDR2 FYNNEI. The junction had 6 bases not matched to a gene; V was cut back by 7 bases and J by 4 bases. The CDR3 is 13 amino acids. The CDR3 loop reads CASTRDSPYGYTF. In DNA form, the CDR3 reads TGTGCCAGCACTCGGGACAGTCCCTATGGCTACACCTTC.

This clone was counted only a few times. This chain links TRBV3-1 (or the pseudogene TRBV3-2) with TRBJ1-3; D gene ambiguous. V lost 0 bases to trimming and J lost 3 bases, with 6 bases between them. The CDR3 consists of 14 residues. In germline, CDR1 is LGHDT, CDR2 YNNKEL (reference sequence). CDR3 loop: CASSQEGSGNTIYF. The CDR3 DNA is TGTGCCAGCAGCCAAGAAGGGAGTGGAAACACCATATATTTT.

The chain carries TRBV5-4 and TRBJ2-1; TRBD1 agrees at 7 bases. The germline V gene encodes CDR1 SGHNT and CDR2 YYREEE (reference sequence). The ends lost 3 bases at V and 7 bases at J; junction bases unmatched: 4. The CDR3 sequence is 13 residues long. The CDR3: CASSSHRGNEQFF. CDR3 sequence (DNA): TGTGCCAGCAGCTCGCACAGGGGAAATGAGCAGTTCTTC.

The chain recombines TRBV3-1 (or the pseudogene TRBV3-2) with TRBJ2-3; D may be TRBD1 (5 bases). This CDR3 region has 13 residues. Germline loops: CDR1 LGHDT, CDR2 YNNKEL (reference sequence). The V gene lost 4 bases and the J gene lost 3 bases, with 8 bases spanning the gap. The CDR3 is CASSLKGTDTQYF. CDR3 sequence (DNA): TGTGCCAGCAGCCTAAAGGGGACAGATACGCAGTATTTT.